The TCR beta chain under discussion was sequenced for a study of PD-L1 blockade in urothelial cancer. Study summary: Men with urothelial cancer arising in the bladder made up about 90% of the roughly 29 patients.

The method was immunoSEQ multiplex PCR; TCRdb's version includes in-frame clones alone and lacks a portion of them. The data contain 20,000 to 25,000 clones, roughly 84% of them singletons. Trimming cost V 2 bases and J 6 bases; bases outside gene matches: 5. CDR3 length: 14 residues. Per germline, CDR1 MNHEY and CDR2 SVGAGI. Locally advanced or metastatic urothelial carcinoma was diagnosed in the patients. Per patient, between 1 and 8 samples were collected at pretreatment and on-treatment time points. In the case of this clone: Its antigen is unknown.

Overall study results and limits: Tumor-associated clones in the blood of durable-benefit patients grew more at 3 weeks.

The chain has TRBV6-5 and TRBJ1-2; 8 bases align to TRBD1. This sequence was found in a man in his 70s with urothelial cancer. Specimen: PBMCs, collected around atezolizumab (anti-PD-L1) treatment. The CDR3 loop is CASSYRGQGNGYTF. The CDR3 DNA is TGTGCCAGCAGTTACCGCGGACAGGGTAATGGCTACACCTTC.